This T cell receptor beta chain is drawn from a study of identifying expanded T cells in peripheral blood. Study-wide points: Over approximately two and four weeks, about 16 and 19 clones changed, versus around 1.2 between replicates. Across healthy donors, higher total template counts meant significantly greater approximately 2-week count variance.

As to this clone: The antigen remains undetermined.

TCRdb keeps only in-frame clones here, not all; method: immunoSEQ multiplex PCR. Of tens of thousands of clones in the sample, under 85% are singletons; the top ten hold approximately 15%. CDR3 length: 16 residues. Per the germline V gene, CDR1 is LNHDA and CDR2 is SQIVND (reference sequence). Deletions cut 6 bases from V and 6 bases from J, with 21 bases between. The clonotype originates from a person between 18 and 75 years old in good health. The sample was blood. The chain employs TRBV19 and TRBJ1-5; no firm D call. For the CDR3, the DNA is TGTGCCAGTAGATCCCAAGCGGTGTACCGAGGTCAGCCCCAGCATTTT. Its protein is CASRSQAVYRGQPQHF. The whole variable domain, filled in from reference TRBV19 and TRBJ1-5, reads DGGITQSPKYLFRKEGQNVTLSCEQNLNHDAMYWYRQDPGQGLRLIYYSQIVNDFQKGDIAEGYSVSREKKESFPLTVTSAQKNPTAFYLCASRSQAVYRGQPQHFGDGTRLSIL.